A selection of T cell receptor beta chains follows, all from one sample in a study of identical twins. MiXCR, applied by TCRdb to the 5' RACE reads, yields one record per CDR3 protein. This sample carries around 370,000 distinct CDR3 sequences, around 9% of them seen once, and the ten largest clones take under 10%. Sequenced sample: naive T cells sorted from blood. Receptors were obtained from a woman in her fifties or sixties in good health. Both conserved end residues are part of each CDR3. A D gene is named only where the DNA matches it firmly. The listing skips clone size in some rows; elsewhere it reads once, few, many or a size class.

abundance,d_gene,v_gene,j_gene,CDR3nt,CDR3aa
few,NA,TRBV11-2,TRBJ2-1,TGTGCCAGCAGCTTCATAGCGAATGAGCAGTTCTTC,CASSFIANEQFF
many,NA,TRBV7-6,TRBJ1-1,TGTGCCAGCAGCTTAGCTCAGGGGCCGGGGAAAACTGAAGCTTTCTTT,CASSLAQGPGKTEAFF
NA,TRBD1,TRBV19,TRBJ1-5,TGTGCCAGTACCGATACCGGGACAGGGAATCAGCCCCAGCATTTT,CASTDTGTGNQPQHF
NA,NA,TRBV7-3,TRBJ1-1,TGTTCCAGCAGCTTAAATGGGGGTACGAGGACTGAAGCTTTCTTT,CSSSLNGGTRTEAFF
many,TRBD1,TRBV7-9,TRBJ2-4,TGTGCCAGCAGCTTAACCGGGACAGGGTTCGACATTCAGTACTTC,CASSLTGTGFDIQYF
few,TRBD1,TRBV7-9,TRBJ2-7,TGTGCCAGCAGCACCGGGACAGGGAACGAGCAGTACTTC,CASSTGTGNEQYF
NA,NA,TRBV6-5,TRBJ1-6,TGTGCCAGCAGTTATCGGGCGGGGAATTCACCCCTCCACTTT,CASSYRAGNSPLHF
few,NA,TRBV3-1,TRBJ1-1,TGTGCCAGCAGCCACCTAGAGGGACCTGAAGCTTTCTTT,CASSHLEGPEAFF
many,NA,TRBV7-9,TRBJ2-2,TGTGCCAGCAGCCGACCAGGGGTAACCACCGGGGAGCTGTTTTTT,CASSRPGVTTGELFF
few,NA,TRBV5-1,TRBJ2-1,TGCGCCAGCAGCCCGGGGCCCCGCGCCGACAATGAGCAGTTCTTC,CASSPGPRADNEQFF
NA,NA,TRBV12-3/TRBV12-4,TRBJ2-7,TGTGCCAGCAGGGGGACGGGACTGAATTCCTACGAGCAGTACTTC,CASRGTGLNSYEQYF
NA,TRBD2,TRBV20-1,TRBJ2-3,TGCACGCTGGTAGCGGGAGTGGAAGATACGCAGTATTTT,CTLVAGVEDTQYF
many,NA,TRBV4-2,TRBJ2-5,TGTGCCAGCAGCCAAGATTTGTCTGGGACCCAGTACTTC,CASSQDLSGTQYF
few,NA,TRBV4-2,TRBJ2-3,TGTGCCAGCAGCCAAGAGGGGAGCGGGACAGATACGCAGTATTTT,CASSQEGSGTDTQYF
NA,NA,TRBV3-1,TRBJ2-2,TGTGCCAGCAGCCTGTTTATGGACATGGGCACCGGGGAGCTGTTTTTT,CASSLFMDMGTGELFF
NA,TRBD2,TRBV5-1,TRBJ2-7,TGCGCCAGCAGCGCGGGGGGGTCCTACGAGCAGTACTTC,CASSAGGSYEQYF
NA,NA,TRBV6-1,TRBJ2-3,TGTGCCAGCAGGAGGGAGGTAGGGATGAGCACAGATACGCAGTATTTT,CASRREVGMSTDTQYF